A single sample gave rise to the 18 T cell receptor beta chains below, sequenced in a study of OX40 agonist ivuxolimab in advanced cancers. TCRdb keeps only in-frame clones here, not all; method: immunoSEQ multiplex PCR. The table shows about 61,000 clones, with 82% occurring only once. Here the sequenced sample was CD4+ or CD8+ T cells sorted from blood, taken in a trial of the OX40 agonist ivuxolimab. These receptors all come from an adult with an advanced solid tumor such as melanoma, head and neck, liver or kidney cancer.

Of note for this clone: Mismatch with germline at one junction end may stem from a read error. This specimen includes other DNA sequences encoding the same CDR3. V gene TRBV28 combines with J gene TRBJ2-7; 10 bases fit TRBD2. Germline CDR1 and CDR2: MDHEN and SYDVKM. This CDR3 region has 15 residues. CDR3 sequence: CASIGGGGLAGEPYF. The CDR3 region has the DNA TGTGCCAGCATCGGAGGGGGAGGGCTAGCGGGGGAGCCGTACTTC.

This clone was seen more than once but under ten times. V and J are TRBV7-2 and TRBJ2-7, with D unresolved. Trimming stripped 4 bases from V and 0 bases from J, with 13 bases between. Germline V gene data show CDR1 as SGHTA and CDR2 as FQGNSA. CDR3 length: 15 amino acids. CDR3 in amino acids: CASSSPYLSSYEQYF. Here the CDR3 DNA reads TGTGCCAGCAGCTCGCCATACTTGAGCTCCTACGAGCAGTACTTC.

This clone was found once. The CDR3 DNA reads as TGTGCCAGCTCACCATCGAGGAAGACAGTGGATGAAAAACTGTTTTTT. Translating gives CASSPSRKTVDEKLFF. The chain joins TRBV18 to TRBJ1-4; D perhaps matches TRBD1 (5 bases). The V gene's germline CDR1 is KGHSH and CDR2 LQKENI. V dropped 2 bases and J dropped 6 bases, with 16 bases sitting between them. The CDR3 is 16 residues long.

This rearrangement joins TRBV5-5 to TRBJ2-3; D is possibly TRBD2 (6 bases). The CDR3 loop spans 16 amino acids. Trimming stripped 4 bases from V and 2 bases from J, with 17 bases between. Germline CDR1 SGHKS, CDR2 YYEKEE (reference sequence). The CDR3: CASSTSTEGSTDTQYF. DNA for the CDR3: TGTGCCAGCAGCACCTCGACGGAGGGATCCACAGATACGCAGTATTTT.

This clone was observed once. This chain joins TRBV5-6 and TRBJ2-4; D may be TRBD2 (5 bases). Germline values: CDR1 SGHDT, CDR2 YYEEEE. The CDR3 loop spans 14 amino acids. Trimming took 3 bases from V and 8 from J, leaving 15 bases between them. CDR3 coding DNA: TGTGCCAGCAGCTCGGGAACGACCGCGGACATTCAGTACTTC. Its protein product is CASSSGTTADIQYF.

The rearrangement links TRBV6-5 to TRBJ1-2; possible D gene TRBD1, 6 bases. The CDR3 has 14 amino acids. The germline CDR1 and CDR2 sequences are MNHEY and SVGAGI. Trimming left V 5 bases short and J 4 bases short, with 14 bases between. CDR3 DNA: TGTGCCAGCAGTCCAGGGGCGGTCGGCTATGGCTACACCTTC. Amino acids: CASSPGAVGYGYTF.

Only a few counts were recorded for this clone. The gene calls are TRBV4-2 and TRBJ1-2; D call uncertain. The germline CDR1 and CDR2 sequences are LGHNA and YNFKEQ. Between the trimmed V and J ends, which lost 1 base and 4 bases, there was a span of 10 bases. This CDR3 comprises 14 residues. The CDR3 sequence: CASSQGSDFYGYTF. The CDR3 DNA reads TGTGCCAGCAGCCAAGGGTCCGACTTCTATGGCTACACCTTC.

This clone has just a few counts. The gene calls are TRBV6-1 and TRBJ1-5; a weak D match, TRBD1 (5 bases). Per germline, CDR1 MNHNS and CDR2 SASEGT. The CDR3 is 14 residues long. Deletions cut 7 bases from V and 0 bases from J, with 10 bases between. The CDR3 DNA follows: TGTGCCAGCAATGGACAATATAGCAATCAGCCCCAGCATTTT. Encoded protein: CASNGQYSNQPQHF.

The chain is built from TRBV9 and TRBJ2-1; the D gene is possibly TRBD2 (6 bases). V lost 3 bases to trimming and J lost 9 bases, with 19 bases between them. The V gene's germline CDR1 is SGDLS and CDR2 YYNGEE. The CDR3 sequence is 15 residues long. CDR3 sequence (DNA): TGTGCCAGCAGCGCAAATGTGGAGGGTGCGGGTGAGCAGTTCTTC. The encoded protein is CASSANVEGAGEQFF.

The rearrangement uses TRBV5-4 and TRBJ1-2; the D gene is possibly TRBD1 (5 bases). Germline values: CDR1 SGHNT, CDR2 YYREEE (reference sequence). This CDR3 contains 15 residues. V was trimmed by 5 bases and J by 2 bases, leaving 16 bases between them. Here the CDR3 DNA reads TGTGCCAGCAGGTCCCTTAGCAGGGAGAACTATGGCTACACCTTC. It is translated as CASRSLSRENYGYTF.

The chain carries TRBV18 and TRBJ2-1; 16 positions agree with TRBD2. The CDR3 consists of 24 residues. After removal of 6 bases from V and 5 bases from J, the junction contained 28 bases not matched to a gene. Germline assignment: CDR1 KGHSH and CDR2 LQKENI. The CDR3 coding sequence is TGTGCCAGCTCCCTAAGAGGATATACAACCGGGACTAGCGGGAGGGCGGAGACGGACAATGAGCAGTTCTTC. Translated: CASSLRGYTTGTSGRAETDNEQFF. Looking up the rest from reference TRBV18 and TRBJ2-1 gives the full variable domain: NAGVMQNPRHLVRRRGQEARLRCSPMKGHSHVYWYRQLPEEGLKFMVYLQKENIIDESGMPKERFSAEFPKEGPSILRIQQVVRGDSAAYFCASSLRGYTTGTSGRAETDNEQFFGPGTRLTVL.

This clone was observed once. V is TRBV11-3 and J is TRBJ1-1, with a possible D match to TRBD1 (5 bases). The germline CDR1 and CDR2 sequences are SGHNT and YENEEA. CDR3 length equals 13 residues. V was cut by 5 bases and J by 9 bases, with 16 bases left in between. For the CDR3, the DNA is TGTGCCAGCAGCGCGTGGGACGGTGAGAAAGCTTTCTTT. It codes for CASSAWDGEKAFF.

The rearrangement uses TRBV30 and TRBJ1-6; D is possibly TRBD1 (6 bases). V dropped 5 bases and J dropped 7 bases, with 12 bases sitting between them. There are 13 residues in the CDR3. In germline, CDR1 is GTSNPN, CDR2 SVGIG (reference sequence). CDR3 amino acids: CAWGITGNSPLHF. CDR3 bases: TGTGCCTGGGGGATTACAGGGAATTCACCCCTCCACTTT.

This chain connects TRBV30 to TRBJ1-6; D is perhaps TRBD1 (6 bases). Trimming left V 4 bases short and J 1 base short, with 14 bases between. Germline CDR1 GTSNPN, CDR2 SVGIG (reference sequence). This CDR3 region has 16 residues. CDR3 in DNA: TGTGCCTGGATCCCGACAGGTGGATCCTATAATTCACCCCTCCACTTT. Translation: CAWIPTGGSYNSPLHF.

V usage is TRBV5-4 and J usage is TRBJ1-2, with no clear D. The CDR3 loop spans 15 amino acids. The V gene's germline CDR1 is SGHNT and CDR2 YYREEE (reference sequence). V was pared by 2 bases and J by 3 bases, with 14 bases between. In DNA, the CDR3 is TGTGCCAGCAGCTTTTGGGTTCAGATGGACTATGGCTACACCTTC. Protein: CASSFWVQMDYGYTF.

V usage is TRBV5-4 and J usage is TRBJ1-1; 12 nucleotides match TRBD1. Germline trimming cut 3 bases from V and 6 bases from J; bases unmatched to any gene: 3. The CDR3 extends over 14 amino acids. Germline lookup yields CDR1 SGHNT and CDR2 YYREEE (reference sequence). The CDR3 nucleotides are TGTGCCAGCAGCTCTGGGACAGGGGGCGCTGAAGCTTTCTTT. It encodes CASSSGTGGAEAFF.

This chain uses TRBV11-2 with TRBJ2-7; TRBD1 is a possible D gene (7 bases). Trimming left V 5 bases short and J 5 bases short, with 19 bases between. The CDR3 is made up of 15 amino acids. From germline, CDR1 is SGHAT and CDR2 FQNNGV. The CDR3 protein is CASSKLTGRINEQYF. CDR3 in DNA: TGTGCCAGCAGCAAACTGACAGGGAGGATTAACGAGCAGTACTTC.

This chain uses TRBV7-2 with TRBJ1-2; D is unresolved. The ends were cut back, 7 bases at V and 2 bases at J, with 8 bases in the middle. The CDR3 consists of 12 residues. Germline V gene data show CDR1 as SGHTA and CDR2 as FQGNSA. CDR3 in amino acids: CASTPTNYGYTF. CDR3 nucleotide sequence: TGTGCCAGCACCCCGACCAACTATGGCTACACCTTC.